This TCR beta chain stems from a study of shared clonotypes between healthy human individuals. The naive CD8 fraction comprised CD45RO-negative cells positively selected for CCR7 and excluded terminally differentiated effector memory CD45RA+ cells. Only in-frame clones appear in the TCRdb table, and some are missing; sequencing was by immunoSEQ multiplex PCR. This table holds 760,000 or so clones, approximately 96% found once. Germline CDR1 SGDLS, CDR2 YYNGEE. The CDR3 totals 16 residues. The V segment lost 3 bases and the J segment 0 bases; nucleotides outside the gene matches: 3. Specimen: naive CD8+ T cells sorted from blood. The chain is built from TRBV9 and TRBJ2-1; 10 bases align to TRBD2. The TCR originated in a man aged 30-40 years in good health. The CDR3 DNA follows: TGTGCCAGCAGCGCTCCTAGCGGGAGCTCCTACAATGAGCAGTTCTTC. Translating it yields CASSAPSGSSYNEQFF.